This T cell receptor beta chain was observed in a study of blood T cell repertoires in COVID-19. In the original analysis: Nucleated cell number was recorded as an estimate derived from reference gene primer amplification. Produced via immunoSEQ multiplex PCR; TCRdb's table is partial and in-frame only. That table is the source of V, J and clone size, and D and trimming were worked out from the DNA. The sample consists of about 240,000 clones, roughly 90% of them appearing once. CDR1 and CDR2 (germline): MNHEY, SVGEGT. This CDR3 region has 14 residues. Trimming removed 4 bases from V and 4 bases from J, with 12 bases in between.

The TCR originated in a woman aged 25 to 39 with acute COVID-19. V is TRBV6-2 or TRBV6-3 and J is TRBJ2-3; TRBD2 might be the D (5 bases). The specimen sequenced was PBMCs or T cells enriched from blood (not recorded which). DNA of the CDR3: TGTGCCAGCAGTTCCCCGCATAGCGCAGATACGCAGTATTTT. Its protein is CASSSPHSADTQYF.